This TCR beta chain was obtained from a study of Ad26.COV2.S vaccination and SARS-CoV-2 variants. Specified treatment: roughly 19 received Ad26.COV2.S at low or high dose, single or two shots; about 5 received placebo; per-sample allocation not given. The samples date from day 63 after the first vaccine or placebo injection. Using immunoSEQ multiplex PCR, the repertoire was profiled, and TCRdb retains in-frame clones only, with some absent. The profile covers 350,000 to 600,000 clones, with 89% appearing a single time and over 1.5% taken by the ten largest. Sequenced material: peripheral blood, taken in a trial of Ad26.COV2.S vaccine versus placebo. The clonotype comes from a person aged 18-65 years who received the Ad26.COV2.S COVID-19 vaccine or a placebo.

This CDR3 is CSARVLHTQYF. As DNA, the CDR3 is TGCAGTGCTAGGGTACTTCATACGCAGTATTTT. V and J are TRBV20-1 and TRBJ2-3; D unclear. Trimming took off 3 bases at V and 7 bases at J, with 8 bases between the two ends. Germline V gene lookup returns CDR1 DFQATT and CDR2 SNEGSKA (reference sequence). The CDR3 has 11 amino acids.